This TCR beta chain appears in the sequencing data of a study of T cell responses to AZD1222 COVID-19 vaccine. Study observations and caveats: White British people made up most donors, females outnumbered males, and clonal diversity was possibly underestimated. CD4 TCRs covered the whole spike, strongest at regions 160-218 and 743-854. Repertoires were obtained only post-peak T cell response. An increase in Spike-specific TCR breadth and depth was observed after two AZD1222 doses.

The CDR3 has 11 amino acids. The germline V and J ends were trimmed by 6 bases and 7 bases, with 6 bases remaining between them. CDR1 and CDR2 (germline): MNHEY, SMNVEV (reference sequence). The sample holds one count of this clone. Its antigen is unidentified. Clones were read by immunoSEQ multiplex PCR, and TCRdb kept only the in-frame ones, dropping some. The top ten hold roughly 3.9% of the sample, which has about 120,000 clones, 80% to 90% seen once. The sequences come from peripheral blood, collected on day 0 of MenACWY control vaccination. This TCR derives from an adult in good health. The chain is built from TRBV27 and TRBJ2-2; D ambiguous. In nucleotides, the CDR3 is TGTGCCAGCAGGGGTCGCGGGGAGCTGTTTTTT. This sequence encodes CASRGRGELFF.